The T cell receptor (beta chain) under discussion was sequenced for a study of blood T cells in healthy people across ages (dated by TCRdb to between 2014 and 2017). Concerning the study at large: In model experiments, roughly one uniquely barcoded TCR beta cDNA molecule per two T cells was captured by template switching. For two donors (one aged 18 to 30 and one aged 80 or older), the study analyzed two additional independent replicas of 1 million unique cDNA reads from the same blood draw. The donors were split into four age groups: young (average 16 years), middle-aged (39), aged (roughly 68) and long-lived (roughly 80). To avoid experimental bias, donors of different ages were randomly spread across the sequencing lanes. Age-related changes in TCR beta repertoire diversity were measured in the study by deep sequencing normalized with unique cDNA molecular identifiers. General conclusions and limits of the study: The CMV infection status of donors was not known, potentially confounding age-related changes in expanded clonotypes. Estimates of total diversity from one million sequenced T cells were regarded as lower bounds and underestimates. A strong correlation was found between observed TCR beta diversity and the percentage of naive T cells measured by flow cytometry. Compared with the aged group, the long-lived group had more naive CD4+ T cells, fewer expanded clones and increased TCR diversity, suggesting age selection. Because profiling used bulk unsorted PBMCs, naive and antigen-experienced compartments could not be compared conclusively. Observed TCR beta diversity per million T cells fell roughly linearly with age, and a significant reduction was already apparent by age about 38.

Library preparation was by 5' RACE. Sequenced using an Illumina HiSeq 2500. The second PCR ran for roughly 7 to 11 cycles and used a J-beta primer mix along with a sample-barcoded 5' primer. A unique molecular identifier was introduced onto each TCR beta cDNA molecule by a template-switch 5' adaptor carrying 12 random nucleotides. At least 2.5 million CDR3-containing paired-end reads were obtained from each sample. First-strand cDNA was synthesized from all RNA with the Mint cDNA synthesis kit, primed by a TRBC-specific oligonucleotide. After uracil-DNA glycosylase treatment, a first 18-cycle PCR used universal primers M1SS and BC2_uni_R on all cDNA. As for the original processing: Normalization of each sample was performed by random selection of 1 million high-quality reads, each carrying a distinct molecular identifier. Instead of being binned into consensus sequences, reads with shared molecular identifiers were discarded. MiTCR, run with a Q25 quality threshold and the strictest error-elimination algorithm, handled CDR3 identification, clonotype clustering and error correction. Lower-bound total TCR beta diversity was estimated with a nonparametric unseen species model using Euler transformation. TCRdb passed the public sequencing reads through fastp at Q25 and MiXCR, retaining productive beta sequences. Each CDR3 protein gets just one entry, which takes the most common genes and DNA from the rows behind it. These V and J calls originate from TCRdb's pipeline instead of the authors' own analysis. Here the sample has roughly 1.5 million distinct CDR3 sequences; around 40% occur a single time. The ten biggest clones cover around 4% of the sample.

Donors were 35 to 40 systemically healthy Caucasian individuals from Russia aged about 6 to 100 years. Each donor gave around 9 milliliters of peripheral blood, collected into EDTA-treated Vacutainer tubes. Ficoll-Paque density-gradient centrifugation was used to isolate PBMCs, with at least 7 million per sample. Total RNA, at least 6 micrograms per sample, was extracted from PBMCs with Trizol reagent. The percentages of naive CD45RAhigh/CD27high T cells were determined by flow cytometry on a PBMC aliquot from every donor. Via the germline V gene, CDR1 is SQVTM and CDR2 ANQGSEA. The CDR3 numbers 13 residues from cysteine through phenylalanine. Only the CDR3 portion is preserved as DNA: 39 bases, with reading frame beginning at the first base. Trimming accounts for 1 base at V and 8 bases at J, while the number of junction bases matched to no gene is 6. With regard to this clonotype: Its antigen is unknown. Nothing much larger sits one base from this clone, and base qualities are not available.

Sequencing was carried out using blood. The chain employs TRBV29-1 and TRBJ2-3; 7 nucleotides in the junction match TRBD2. This TCR derives from a woman between 18 and 29 years old in good health. In nucleotide form, the sequence is TGCAGCGTTGAAGGAGGGAGGGCCGCTACGCAGTATTTT. Its translation is CSVEGGRAATQYF.